The rows below give T cell receptor beta chains drawn from one sample of a study of T cell responses to AZD1222 COVID-19 vaccine. Sequenced by immunoSEQ multiplex PCR; TCRdb stores in-frame clones only, minus some. The sample has some 200,000 clones; about nine tenths are singletons. Sequencing was performed on peripheral blood, taken on day 0 of AZD1222 vaccination. The receptors originated from an adult in good health. The CDR3 runs from the conserved cysteine through the conserved F or W. A D gene is named only where the DNA matches it firmly. Size is stated for part of the rows, as once, few or many counts, or as a class when the clone is expanded.

NA | TRBV6-2/TRBV6-3 | NA | CASSSGNNEQFF
NA | TRBV3-1/TRBV3-2 | NA | CASSQSQAADTQYF
TRBD1 | TRBV6-5 | NA | CASRGTGPNQPQHF
TRBD1 | TRBV6-5 | once | CATSDPRGLNTEAFF
TRBD2 | TRBV7-8 | NA | CASSFELAGESGTGELFF
NA | TRBV5-1 | NA | CASSHTGPGELFF
NA | TRBV6-5 | NA | CASRPRFNSPLHF
NA | TRBV28 | NA | CASSSQGHYNYGYTF
NA | TRBV5-8 | few | CASSPDGRWQPQHF
NA | TRBV28 | NA | CASSQDGGGYEQYF
NA | TRBV6-6 | NA | CASSPRGISTDTQYF
NA | TRBV7-3 | few | CASSLSPRREAFF
NA | TRBV5-4 | NA | CASSLFSSYSYEQYF
NA | TRBV5-4 | NA | CASSSSRGGSYGYTF
TRBD2 | TRBV6-4 | few | CASSASGTSGTDTQYF
NA | TRBV5-1 | NA | CASSLAPPRRDEQFF
NA | TRBV29-1 | once | CSEHLAAGGYTF
TRBD2 | TRBV28 | NA | CASGPGKTSGPRYEQYF